These 5 T cell receptor beta chains came from one sample sequenced in a study of blood T cell repertoires in COVID-19. Only in-frame clones appear in the TCRdb table, and some are missing; sequencing was by immunoSEQ multiplex PCR. Altogether tens of thousands of clones are present, approximately 86% being singletons, with the ten largest covering about 4.9%. Source material: peripheral blood. Receptors originate from a man in his 60s with acute or convalescent COVID-19.

V usage is TRBV2 and J usage is TRBJ1-5; TRBD1 aligns across 9 bases. CDR3 size: 15 residues. The V gene end was trimmed by 7 bases and the J gene end by 9 bases; junction bases not matched to a gene: 13. Germline V lookup: CDR1 SNHLY, CDR2 FYNNEI. The CDR3 sequence: CASKGEQGAFWPQHF. The CDR3 DNA reads TGTGCCAGCAAGGGGGAACAGGGGGCTTTTTGGCCCCAGCATTTT.

The chain recombines TRBV28 with TRBJ1-1, with 8 positions matching TRBD1. The germline gives CDR1 MDHEN, CDR2 SYDVKM. The CDR3 has 16 amino acids. V gave up 2 bases and J gave up 0 bases; unmatched junction bases: 5. The CDR3 sequence: CASSLGQGGMNTEAFF. CDR3 coding DNA: TGTGCCAGCAGTTTAGGACAGGGAGGAATGAACACTGAAGCTTTCTTT.

The chain couples TRBV7-6 to TRBJ1-3, with 9 bases identical to TRBD1. Germline V gene lookup returns CDR1 SGHVS and CDR2 FNYEAQ. Germline trimming cut 1 base from V and 2 bases from J; bases unmatched to any gene: 6. The CDR3 spans 17 residues. The CDR3 is CASSLVLGTGTGNTIYF. In DNA, the CDR3 is TGTGCCAGCAGCTTAGTATTGGGGACAGGGACTGGAAACACCATATATTTT.

The J gene is TRBJ2-1, the V gene TRBV4-1; 7 nucleotides align to TRBD2. Losses at the gene ends were 0 bases for V and 7 bases for J; bases not matched to a gene: 3. The CDR3 is 14 residues long. Germline loops: CDR1 MGHRA, CDR2 YSYEKL. The DNA for the CDR3 is TGCGCCAGCAGCCAAGATCGGCGGGGGAATGAGCAGTTCTTC. Translation: CASSQDRRGNEQFF.

The rearrangement uses TRBV4-1 and TRBJ2-1; the match to TRBD2 covers 7 bases. There are 17 residues in the CDR3. V lost 4 bases to trimming and J lost 0 bases; unmatched junction nucleotides: 9. CDR1 and CDR2 from the germline V gene are MGHRA and YSYEKL. The CDR3 DNA reads TGCGCCAGCAGCCTCCGGGGTCGCGGGAGCTCCTACAATGAGCAGTTCTTC. Translated, it gives CASSLRGRGSSYNEQFF.